The clone carrying this T cell receptor (beta chain) occurred many times. Its target is unknown. These data are taken from a study of T-cell memory formation after mild COVID-19. Turning to the study itself: There were largely donor-specific TCR clusters.

Germline V gene sequence: CDR1 KGHSH, CDR2 LQKENI. The V gene lost 3 bases and the J gene lost 4 bases, with 21 bases spanning the gap. There are 17 residues in the CDR3. Each CDR3 protein is one row after TCRdb ran MiXCR on the 5' RACE reads. The data show hundreds of thousands of distinct CDR3 sequences, more than 15% seen once. Study-wide points: Some responding clones appeared in pre-infection memory, suggesting cross-reactive memory joined. Those CD4+ clones that contracted were mainly in CM and EM (CD8+ ones in EMRA).

The gene calls are TRBV18 and TRBJ1-2; possibly TRBD1 for D (6 bases). The sample consisted of PBMCs or a T cell subset sorted from them (not recorded which). This sequence originates from a young man who had mild COVID-19 (a few samples of this study predate the infection). Cell type and time point are not known. For the CDR3, the DNA is TGTGCCAGCTCACCTGACACGACAGGAGGGAACGCCTATGGCTACACCTTC. This translates into CASSPDTTGGNAYGYTF.